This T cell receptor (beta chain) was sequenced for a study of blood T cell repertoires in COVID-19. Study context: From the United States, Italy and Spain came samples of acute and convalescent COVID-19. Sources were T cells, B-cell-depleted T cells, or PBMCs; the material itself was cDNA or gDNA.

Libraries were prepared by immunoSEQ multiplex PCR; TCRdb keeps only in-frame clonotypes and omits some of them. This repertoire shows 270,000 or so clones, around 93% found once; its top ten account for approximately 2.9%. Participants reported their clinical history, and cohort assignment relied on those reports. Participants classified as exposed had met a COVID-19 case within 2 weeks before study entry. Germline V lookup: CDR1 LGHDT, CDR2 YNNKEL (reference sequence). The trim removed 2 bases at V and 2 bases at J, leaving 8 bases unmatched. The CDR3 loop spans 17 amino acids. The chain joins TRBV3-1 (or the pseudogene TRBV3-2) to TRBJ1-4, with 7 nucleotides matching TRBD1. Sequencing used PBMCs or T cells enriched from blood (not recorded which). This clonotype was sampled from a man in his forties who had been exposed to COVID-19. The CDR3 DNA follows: TGTGCCAGCAGCCAATTCGGGACAGAAGCCACTAATGAAAAACTGTTTTTT. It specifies CASSQFGTEATNEKLFF.